The clone carrying this TCR beta chain was observed a handful of times. The data derive from a study of blood T cell repertoires in COVID-19. Study background: PBMCs, B-cell-depleted T cells, or T cells provided the cDNA or gDNA that made up the material.

Original methodology: Estimation of nucleated cell counts was performed using reference gene primer amplification. Assay used: immunoSEQ multiplex PCR; TCRdb lists only in-frame clones, some missing. The V and J calls and clone size were taken over from that table, and D and trimming were inferred from the DNA. In the table there are some 200,000 clones, 94% of which are singletons. In Seattle, patients joined the study during active infection and were tracked longitudinally. V lost 5 bases to trimming and J lost 6 bases, with 12 bases between them. From germline, CDR1 is SGHRS and CDR2 YFSETQ. The CDR3 contains 12 residues.

J is TRBJ2-7 and V is TRBV5-1; D is unresolved. This receptor was taken from a man aged 25-45 years with COVID-19, enrolled during active disease. The specimen sequenced was peripheral blood. CDR3 DNA: TGCGCCAGCAGGGCTGTTCGAGGCGAGCAGTACTTC. As protein: CASRAVRGEQYF.